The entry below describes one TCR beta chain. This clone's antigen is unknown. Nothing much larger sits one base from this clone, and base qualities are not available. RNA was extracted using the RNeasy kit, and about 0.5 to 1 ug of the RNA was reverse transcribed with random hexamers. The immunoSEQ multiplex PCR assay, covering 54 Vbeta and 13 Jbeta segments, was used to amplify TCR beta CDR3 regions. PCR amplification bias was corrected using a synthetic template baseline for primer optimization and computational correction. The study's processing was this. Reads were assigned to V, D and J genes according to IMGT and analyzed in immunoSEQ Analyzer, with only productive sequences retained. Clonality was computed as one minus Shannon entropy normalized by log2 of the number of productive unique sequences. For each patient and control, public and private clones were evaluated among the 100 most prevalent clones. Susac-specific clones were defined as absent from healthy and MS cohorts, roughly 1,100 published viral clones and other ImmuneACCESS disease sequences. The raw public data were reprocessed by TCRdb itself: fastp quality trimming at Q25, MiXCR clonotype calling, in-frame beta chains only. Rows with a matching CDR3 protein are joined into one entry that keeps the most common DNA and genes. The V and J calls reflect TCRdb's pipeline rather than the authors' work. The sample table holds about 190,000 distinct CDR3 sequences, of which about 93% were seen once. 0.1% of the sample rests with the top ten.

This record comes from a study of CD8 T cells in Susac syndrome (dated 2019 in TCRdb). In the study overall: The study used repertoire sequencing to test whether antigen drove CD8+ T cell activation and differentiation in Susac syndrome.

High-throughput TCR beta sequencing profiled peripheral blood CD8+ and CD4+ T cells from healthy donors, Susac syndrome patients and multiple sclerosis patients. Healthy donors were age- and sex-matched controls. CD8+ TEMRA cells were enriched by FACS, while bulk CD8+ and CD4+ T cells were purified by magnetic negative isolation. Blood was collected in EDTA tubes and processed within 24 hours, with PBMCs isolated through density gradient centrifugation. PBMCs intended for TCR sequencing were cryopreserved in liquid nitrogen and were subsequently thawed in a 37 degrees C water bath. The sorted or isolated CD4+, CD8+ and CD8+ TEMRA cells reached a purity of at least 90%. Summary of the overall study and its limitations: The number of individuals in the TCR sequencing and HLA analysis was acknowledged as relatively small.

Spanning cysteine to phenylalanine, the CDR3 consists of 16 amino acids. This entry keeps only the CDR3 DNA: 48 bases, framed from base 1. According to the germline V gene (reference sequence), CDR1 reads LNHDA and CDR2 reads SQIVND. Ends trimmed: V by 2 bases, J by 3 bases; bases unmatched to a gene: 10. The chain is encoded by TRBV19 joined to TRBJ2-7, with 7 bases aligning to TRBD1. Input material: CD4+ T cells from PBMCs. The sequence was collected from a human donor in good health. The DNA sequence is TGTGCCAGTAGTATATCCCAGACAGGGTCCCGCTACGAGCAGTACTTC. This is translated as CASSISQTGSRYEQYF.